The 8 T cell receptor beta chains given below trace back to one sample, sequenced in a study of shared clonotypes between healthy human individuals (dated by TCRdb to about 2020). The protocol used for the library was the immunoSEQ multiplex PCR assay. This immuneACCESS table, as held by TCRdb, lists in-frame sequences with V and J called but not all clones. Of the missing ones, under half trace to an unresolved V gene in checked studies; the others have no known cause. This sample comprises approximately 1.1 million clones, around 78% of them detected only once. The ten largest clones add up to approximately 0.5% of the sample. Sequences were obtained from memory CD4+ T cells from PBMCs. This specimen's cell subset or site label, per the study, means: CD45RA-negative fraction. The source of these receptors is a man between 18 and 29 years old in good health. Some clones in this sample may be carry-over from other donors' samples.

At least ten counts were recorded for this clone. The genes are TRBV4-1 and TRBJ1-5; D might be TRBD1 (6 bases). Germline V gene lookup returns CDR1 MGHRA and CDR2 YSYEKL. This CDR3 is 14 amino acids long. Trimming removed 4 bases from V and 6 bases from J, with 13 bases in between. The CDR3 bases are TGCGCCAGCAGCCCCCCGGGGGGGCTTCAGCCCCAGCATTTT. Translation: CASSPPGGLQPQHF.

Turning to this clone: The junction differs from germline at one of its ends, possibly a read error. For the CDR3, the DNA is TGTGCCGGCAGGGATTTAGTGGTAGGTGGCTACACCTTC. This translates into CAGRDLVVGGYTF. The gene calls are TRBV11-3 and TRBJ1-2; TRBD1 is a possible D gene (5 bases). The CDR3 loop spans 13 amino acids. Per the germline V gene, CDR1 is SGHNT and CDR2 is YENEEA.

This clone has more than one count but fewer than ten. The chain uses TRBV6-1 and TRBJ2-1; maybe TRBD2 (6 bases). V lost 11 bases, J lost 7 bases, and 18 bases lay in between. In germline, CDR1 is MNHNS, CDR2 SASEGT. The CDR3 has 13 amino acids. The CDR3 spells CASSEGRGNEQFF. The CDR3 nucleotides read TGTGCCTCCTCGGAGGGTCGAGGGAATGAGCAGTTCTTC.

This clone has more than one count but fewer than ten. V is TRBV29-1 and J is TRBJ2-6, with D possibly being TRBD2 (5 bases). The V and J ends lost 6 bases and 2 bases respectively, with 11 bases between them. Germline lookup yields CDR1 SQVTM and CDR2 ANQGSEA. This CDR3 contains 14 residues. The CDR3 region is CSVERFPGANVLTF. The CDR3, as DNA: TGCAGCGTCGAGCGGTTTCCTGGGGCCAACGTCCTGACTTTC.

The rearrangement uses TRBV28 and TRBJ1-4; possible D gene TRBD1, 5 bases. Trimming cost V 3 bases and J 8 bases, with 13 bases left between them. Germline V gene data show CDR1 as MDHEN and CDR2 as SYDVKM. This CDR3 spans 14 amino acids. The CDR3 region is CASSFLGGGEKLFF. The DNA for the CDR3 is TGTGCCAGCAGTTTTTTGGGGGGTGGAGAAAAACTGTTTTTT.

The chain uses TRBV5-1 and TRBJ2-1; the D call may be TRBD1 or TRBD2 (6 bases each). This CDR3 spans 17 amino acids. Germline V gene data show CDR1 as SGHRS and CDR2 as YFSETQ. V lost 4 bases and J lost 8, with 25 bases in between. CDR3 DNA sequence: TGCGCCAGCAGCCCGGCTGAGGTTACCGCAGGGGAGGATGAGCAGTTCTTC. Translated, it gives CASSPAEVTAGEDEQFF. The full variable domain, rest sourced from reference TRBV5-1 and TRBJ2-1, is KAGVTQTPRYLIKTRGQQVTLSCSPISGHRSVSWYQQTPGQGLQFLFEYFSETQRNKGNFPGRFSGRQFSNSRSEMNVSTLELGDSALYLCASSPAEVTAGEDEQFFGPGTRLTVL.

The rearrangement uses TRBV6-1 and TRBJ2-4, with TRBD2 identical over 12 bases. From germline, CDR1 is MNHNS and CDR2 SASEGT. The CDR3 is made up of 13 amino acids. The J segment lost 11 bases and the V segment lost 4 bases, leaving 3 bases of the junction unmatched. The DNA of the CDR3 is TGTGCCAGCAGTGGGGGACTAGCGGGTCTTCAGTACTTC. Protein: CASSGGLAGLQYF.

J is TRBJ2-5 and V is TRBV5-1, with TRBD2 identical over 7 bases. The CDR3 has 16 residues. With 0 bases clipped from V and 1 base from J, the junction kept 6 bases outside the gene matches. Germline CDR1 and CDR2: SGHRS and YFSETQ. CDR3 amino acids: CASSLAASGPQETQYF. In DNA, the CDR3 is TGCGCCAGCAGCTTGGCCGCTAGCGGACCCCAAGAGACCCAGTACTTC.